Reported below is one TCR beta chain. The record originates from a study of cytomegalovirus exposure and HLA in healthy donors. The study ran its PCR with 60 Vbeta and 13 Jbeta primers. Using immunoSEQ multiplex PCR, the repertoire was profiled, and TCRdb retains in-frame clones only, with some absent. The sample contains more than 150,000 clones, less than 90% of which appear only once. This TCR was recovered from a girl under three years old in good health and CMV-seronegative. The sample was PBMCs.

CDR3 loop: CASSQEAEDYNEQFF. The CDR3, as DNA: TGTGCCAGCAGCCAAGAGGCGGAGGACTACAATGAGCAGTTCTTC. This sequence joins TRBV4-2 and TRBJ2-1; the D gene is possibly TRBD2 (5 bases). V was pared by 0 bases and J by 3 bases, with 9 bases between. Germline loops: CDR1 LGHNA, CDR2 YNFKEQ. There are 15 residues in the CDR3.